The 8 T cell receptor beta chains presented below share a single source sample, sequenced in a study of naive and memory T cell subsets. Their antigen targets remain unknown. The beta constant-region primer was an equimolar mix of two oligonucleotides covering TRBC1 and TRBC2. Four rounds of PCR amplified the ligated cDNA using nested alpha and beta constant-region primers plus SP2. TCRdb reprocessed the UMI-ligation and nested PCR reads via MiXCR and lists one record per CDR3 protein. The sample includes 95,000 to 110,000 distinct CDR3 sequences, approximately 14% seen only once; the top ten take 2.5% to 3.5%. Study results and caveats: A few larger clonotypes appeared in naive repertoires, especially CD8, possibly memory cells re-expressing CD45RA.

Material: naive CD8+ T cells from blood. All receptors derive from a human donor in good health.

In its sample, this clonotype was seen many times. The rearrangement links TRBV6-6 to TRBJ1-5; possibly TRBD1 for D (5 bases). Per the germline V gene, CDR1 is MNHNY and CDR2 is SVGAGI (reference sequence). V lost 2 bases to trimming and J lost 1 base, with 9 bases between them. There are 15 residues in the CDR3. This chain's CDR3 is CASSYRQGSNQPQHF. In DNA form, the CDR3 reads TGTGCCAGCAGTTACCGGCAGGGAAGCAATCAGCCCCAGCATTTT.

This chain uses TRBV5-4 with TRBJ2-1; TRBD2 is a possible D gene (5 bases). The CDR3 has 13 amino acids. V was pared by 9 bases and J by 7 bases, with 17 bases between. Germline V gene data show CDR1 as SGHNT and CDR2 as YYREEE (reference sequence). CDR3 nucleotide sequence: TGTGCCACCACCGGGAAAAAACTGAATGAGCAGTTCTTC. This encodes CATTGKKLNEQFF.

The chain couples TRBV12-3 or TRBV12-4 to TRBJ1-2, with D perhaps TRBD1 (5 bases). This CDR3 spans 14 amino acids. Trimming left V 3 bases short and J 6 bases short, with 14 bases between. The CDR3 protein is CASSFPLAGNGYTF. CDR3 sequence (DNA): TGTGCCAGCAGTTTTCCCTTGGCAGGGAATGGCTACACCTTC.

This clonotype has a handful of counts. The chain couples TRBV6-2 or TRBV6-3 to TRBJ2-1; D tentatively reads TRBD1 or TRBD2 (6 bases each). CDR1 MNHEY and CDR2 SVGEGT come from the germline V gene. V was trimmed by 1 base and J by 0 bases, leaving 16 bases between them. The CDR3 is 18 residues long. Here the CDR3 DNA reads TGTGCCAGCAGTTACTTCCGGGGGCCCGAAAGCTCCTACAATGAGCAGTTCTTC. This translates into CASSYFRGPESSYNEQFF.

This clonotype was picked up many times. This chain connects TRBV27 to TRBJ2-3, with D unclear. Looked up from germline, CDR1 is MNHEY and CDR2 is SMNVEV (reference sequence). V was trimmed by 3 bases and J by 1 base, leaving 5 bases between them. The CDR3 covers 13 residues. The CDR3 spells CASSFGRTDTQYF. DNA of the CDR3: TGTGCCAGCAGTTTTGGCCGCACAGATACGCAGTATTTT.

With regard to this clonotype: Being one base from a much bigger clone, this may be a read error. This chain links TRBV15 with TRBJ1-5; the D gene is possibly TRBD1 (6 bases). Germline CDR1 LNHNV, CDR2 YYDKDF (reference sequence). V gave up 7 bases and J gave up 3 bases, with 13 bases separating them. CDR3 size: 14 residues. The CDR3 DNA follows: TGTGCCACCATCAAAGGACAGAACAATCAGCCCCAGCATTTT. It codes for CATIKGQNNQPQHF.

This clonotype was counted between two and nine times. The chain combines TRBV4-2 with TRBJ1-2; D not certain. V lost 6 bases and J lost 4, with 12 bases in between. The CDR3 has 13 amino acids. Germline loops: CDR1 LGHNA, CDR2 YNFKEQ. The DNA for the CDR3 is TGTGCCAGCAGTCAGAAAACCCTCTATGGCTACACCTTC. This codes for CASSQKTLYGYTF.

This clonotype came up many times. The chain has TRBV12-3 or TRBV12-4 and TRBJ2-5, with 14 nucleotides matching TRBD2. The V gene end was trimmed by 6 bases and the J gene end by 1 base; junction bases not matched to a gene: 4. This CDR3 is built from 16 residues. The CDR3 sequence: CASRGTSGGPQETQYF. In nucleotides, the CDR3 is TGTGCCAGCAGGGGGACTAGCGGGGGCCCCCAAGAGACCCAGTACTTC.